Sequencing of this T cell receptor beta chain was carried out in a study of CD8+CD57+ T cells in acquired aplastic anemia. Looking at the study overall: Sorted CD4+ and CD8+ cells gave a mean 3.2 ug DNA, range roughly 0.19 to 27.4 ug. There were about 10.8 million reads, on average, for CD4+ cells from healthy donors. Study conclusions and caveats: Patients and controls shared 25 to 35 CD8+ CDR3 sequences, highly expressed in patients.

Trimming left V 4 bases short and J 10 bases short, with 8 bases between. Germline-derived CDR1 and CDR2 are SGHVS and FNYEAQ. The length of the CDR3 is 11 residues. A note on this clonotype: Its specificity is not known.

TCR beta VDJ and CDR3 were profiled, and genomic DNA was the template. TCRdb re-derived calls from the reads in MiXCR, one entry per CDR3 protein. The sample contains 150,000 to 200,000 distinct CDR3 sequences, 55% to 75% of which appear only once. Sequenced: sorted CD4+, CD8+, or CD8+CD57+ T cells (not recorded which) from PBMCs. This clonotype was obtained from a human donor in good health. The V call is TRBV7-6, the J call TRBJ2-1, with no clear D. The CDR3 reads CASSSMDEQFF. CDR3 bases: TGTGCCAGCAGCTCCATGGACGAGCAGTTCTTC.